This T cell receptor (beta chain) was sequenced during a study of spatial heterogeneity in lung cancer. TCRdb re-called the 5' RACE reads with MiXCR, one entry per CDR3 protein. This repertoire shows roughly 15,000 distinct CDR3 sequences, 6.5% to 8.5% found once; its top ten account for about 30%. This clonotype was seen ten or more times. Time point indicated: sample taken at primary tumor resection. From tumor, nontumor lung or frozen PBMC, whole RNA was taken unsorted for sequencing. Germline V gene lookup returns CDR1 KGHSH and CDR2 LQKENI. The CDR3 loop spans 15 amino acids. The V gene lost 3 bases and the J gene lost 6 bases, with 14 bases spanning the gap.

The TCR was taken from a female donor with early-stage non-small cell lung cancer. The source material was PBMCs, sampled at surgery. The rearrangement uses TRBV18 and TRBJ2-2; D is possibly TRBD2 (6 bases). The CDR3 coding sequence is TGTGCCAGCTCACCTCCGGGGACTGGAGCCGGGGAGCTGTTTTTT. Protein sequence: CASSPPGTGAGELFF.